The next 17 T cell receptor beta chains were all read from a single sample in a study of blood T cell repertoires in COVID-19. TCRdb keeps only in-frame clones here, not all; method: immunoSEQ multiplex PCR. The sample has about 68,000 clones; around three quarters are singletons. The specimen was peripheral blood. These receptors came from a human donor in a cohort sampled during active COVID-19.

The CDR3 DNA reads TGTGCCAGTAGGGAGACAGGGCTGAATCAGCCCCAGCATTTT. Amino acid sequence: CASRETGLNQPQHF. V is TRBV19 and J is TRBJ1-5; 7 nucleotides agree with TRBD1. Germline loops: CDR1 LNHDA, CDR2 SQIVND (reference sequence). This CDR3 has 14 amino acids. J gave up 4 bases and V 6 bases, and 6 bases lay outside the gene matches.

The chain combines TRBV28 with TRBJ2-1, with 12 bases fitting TRBD2. CDR3 length: 17 residues. CDR1 and CDR2 (germline): MDHEN, SYDVKM. V dropped 0 bases and J dropped 6; count of bases not matched to a gene: 6. The CDR3 region is CASSLWASGRAGNEQFF. The CDR3 DNA reads as TGTGCCAGCAGTTTATGGGCTAGCGGGAGGGCTGGCAATGAGCAGTTCTTC. The complete variable domain, with remaining parts taken from reference TRBV28 and TRBJ2-1, reads DVKVTQSSRYLVKRTGEKVFLECVQDMDHENMFWYRQDPGLGLRLIYFSYDVKMKEKGDIPEGYSVSREKKERFSLILESASTNQTSMYLCASSLWASGRAGNEQFFGPGTRLTVL.

This chain uses TRBV7-8 with TRBJ2-3, with 12 positions matching TRBD2. With 4 bases clipped from V and 2 bases from J, the junction kept 4 bases outside the gene matches. The germline gives CDR1 SGHVS, CDR2 FQNEAQ. There are 16 residues in the CDR3. CDR3 sequence reads: CASSYGLAGITDTQYF. In DNA, the CDR3 is TGTGCCAGCAGCTATGGACTAGCGGGGATCACAGATACGCAGTATTTT.

The chain employs TRBV5-4 and TRBJ2-5, with 7 bases aligning to TRBD2. The CDR3 has 15 residues. Germline V gene data show CDR1 as SGHNT and CDR2 as YYREEE (reference sequence). V lost 6 bases to trimming and J lost 2 bases; unmatched junction nucleotides: 10. Here the CDR3 reads CASKWGGGGQETQYF. CDR3 nucleotide sequence: TGTGCCAGCAAATGGGGCGGGGGTGGACAAGAGACCCAGTACTTC.

The table lists this clone with a count of one. The V call is TRBV6-2 or TRBV6-3, the J call TRBJ2-5; TRBD1 matches at 9 bases. The CDR3 runs to 15 residues. V lost 4 bases, J lost 4 bases, and 7 bases stayed unmatched. CDR1 is MNHEY and CDR2 is SVGEGT in the germline V gene. Here the CDR3 reads CASSFEQGARETQYF. The CDR3 region has the DNA TGTGCCAGCAGTTTCGAACAGGGGGCTAGAGAGACCCAGTACTTC.

The rearrangement joins TRBV25-1 to TRBJ1-6; 11 bases agree with TRBD1. V lost 3 bases and J lost 11; bases outside the gene matches: 3. This CDR3 contains 14 residues. The germline CDR1 and CDR2 sequences are MGHDK and SYGVNS. CDR3 sequence (DNA): TGTGCCAGCAGTGAGGACAGGGGGCTGACACCCCTCCACTTT. Its protein product is CASSEDRGLTPLHF.

The rearrangement joins TRBV9 to TRBJ1-6, with a weak D call TRBD1 (6 bases). Looked up from germline, CDR1 is SGDLS and CDR2 is YYNGEE. CDR3 length: 15 residues. V dropped 2 bases and J dropped 5 bases, with 11 bases sitting between them. This CDR3 reads CASSVQGNHNSPLHF. The CDR3 region has the DNA TGTGCCAGCAGCGTTCAGGGGAATCATAATTCACCCCTCCACTTT.

In its sample, this clone was seen once. This chain links TRBV4-1 with TRBJ2-1; D might be TRBD1 (5 bases). V was pared by 0 bases and J by 2 bases, with 14 bases between. The CDR3 loop spans 17 amino acids. The V gene's germline CDR1 is MGHRA and CDR2 YSYEKL. The CDR3 spells CASSQEPQGSAYNEQFF. DNA for the CDR3: TGCGCCAGCAGCCAAGAGCCCCAGGGCAGTGCCTACAATGAGCAGTTCTTC.

The V call is TRBV19, the J call TRBJ1-5; maybe TRBD1 (5 bases). This CDR3 comprises 17 residues. The germline V gene encodes CDR1 LNHDA and CDR2 SQIVND (reference sequence). V lost 7 bases and J 2 bases, leaving 21 bases between the germline ends. DNA for the CDR3: TGTGCCAGTACTCTCCTGGCAGGGCGGTCGGGCAATCAGCCCCAGCATTTT. Residues: CASTLLAGRSGNQPQHF.

A few counts support this clone. V gene TRBV30 combines with J gene TRBJ1-1, with D perhaps matching TRBD1 (5 bases). V was shortened by 4 bases and J by 0 bases, with 9 bases between the two germline ends. CDR1 is GTSNPN and CDR2 is SVGIG in the germline V gene (reference sequence). The CDR3 sequence is 13 residues long. CDR3 DNA sequence: TGTGCCTGGAAGGGGCGTCTGAACACTGAAGCTTTCTTT. Translation gives CAWKGRLNTEAFF.

The chain is built from TRBV5-5 and TRBJ2-1; 9 bases match TRBD1. Germline-derived CDR1 and CDR2 are SGHKS and YYEKEE (reference sequence). Germline trimming cut 3 bases from V and 13 bases from J; bases unmatched to any gene: 11. The CDR3 has 14 amino acids. The CDR3 spells CASSYPTKTGGQFF. CDR3 sequence (DNA): TGTGCCAGCAGCTACCCTACCAAAACAGGGGGCCAGTTCTTC.

The chain carries TRBV10-1 and TRBJ2-6; TRBD1 aligns across 8 bases. The germline V gene has CDR1 WNHNN and CDR2 SYGVQD (reference sequence). CDR3 length: 17 amino acids. With 9 bases clipped from V and 0 bases from J, the junction kept 10 bases outside the gene matches. The CDR3 DNA follows: TGCGCCAGTGACAGGGGACAGCCCCCCTCTGGGGCCAACGTCCTGACTTTC. Encoded protein: CASDRGQPPSGANVLTF.

The CDR3 sequence: CASSPPEPSTGGKGYTF. The CDR3 nucleotides are TGTGCCAGCAGCCCCCCCGAGCCTAGCACGGGCGGAAAGGGCTACACCTTC. This chain uses TRBV28 with TRBJ1-2; D is ambiguous. The CDR3 length is 17 residues. Germline-derived CDR1 and CDR2 are MDHEN and SYDVKM. Trimming pared 6 bases from V and 8 bases from J, leaving 28 bases between.

The rearrangement links TRBV7-9 to TRBJ1-2, with TRBD1 identical over 7 bases. In germline, CDR1 is SEHNR, CDR2 FQNEAQ (reference sequence). The CDR3 spans 15 residues. V shed 6 bases and J 6 bases; nucleotides not matched to a gene: 13. The CDR3 coding sequence is TGTGCCAGCAGACCACGACAGGGTTCAGGTGATGGCTACACCTTC. Its translation is CASRPRQGSGDGYTF.

The V call is TRBV24-1, the J call TRBJ2-1; 11 bases are shared with TRBD2. CDR1 and CDR2 from the germline V gene are KGHDR and SFDVKD. The junction had 8 bases not matched to a gene; V was cut back by 8 bases and J by 0 bases. CDR3 length: 17 residues. The DNA for the CDR3 is TGTGCCACCAAAGGGACTAGCGGTTTAAACTCCTACAATGAGCAGTTCTTC. Translating it yields CATKGTSGLNSYNEQFF.

The CDR3: CAWTTGNYGYTF. In DNA form, the CDR3 reads TGTGCCTGGACGACAGGGAACTATGGCTACACCTTC. V and J are TRBV30 and TRBJ1-2, with 7 bases matching TRBD1. The CDR3 sequence is 12 residues long. Germline loops: CDR1 GTSNPN, CDR2 SVGIG (reference sequence). The V segment lost 4 bases and the J segment 2 bases; nucleotides outside the gene matches: 1.

This chain joins TRBV19 and TRBJ1-2; TRBD1 aligns across 7 bases. CDR1 LNHDA and CDR2 SQIVND come from the germline V gene (reference sequence). The V and J ends lost 7 bases and 4 bases, in that order; junction bases with no gene match: 18. The CDR3 is 17 residues long. This CDR3 is CASMQNDRAGHRYGYTF. CDR3 in DNA: TGTGCCAGTATGCAAAACGACAGGGCCGGTCATCGCTATGGCTACACCTTC.